Shown below are 24 T cell receptor beta chains from a single sample sequenced in a study of cytomegalovirus exposure and HLA in healthy donors. Vbeta (60) and Jbeta (13) primers were used in the PCR. The repertoire was sequenced with immunoSEQ multiplex PCR; TCRdb's copy has only in-frame clones and lacks some. The sample includes tens of thousands of clones, around three quarters seen only once; the top ten take approximately 1.5%. Sample: PBMCs. All receptors come from a male donor in good health and CMV-seronegative.

The J gene is TRBJ1-1, the V gene TRBV4-3; D gene ambiguous. The CDR3 loop spans 12 amino acids. Germline CDR1 LGHNA, CDR2 YSLEER. Trimming cost V 4 bases and J 8 bases, with 11 bases left between them. The CDR3 is CASSPLSGEAFF. For the CDR3, the DNA is TGCGCCAGCAGCCCCCTAAGCGGGGAAGCTTTCTTT.

V and J are TRBV11-3 and TRBJ2-2; 7 positions match TRBD2. The germline CDR1 and CDR2 sequences are SGHNT and YENEEA. The V segment lost 4 bases and the J segment 8 bases; nucleotides outside the gene matches: 7. There are 14 residues in the CDR3. The CDR3, as DNA: TGTGCCAGCAGCTCAAGACTAGCCAAAGGGGAGCTGTTTTTT. Translating gives CASSSRLAKGELFF.

The rearrangement links TRBV4-1 to TRBJ1-1, with 9 bases fitting TRBD1. The CDR3 has 16 amino acids. Losses at the gene ends were 4 bases for V and 0 bases for J; bases not matched to a gene: 6. Germline V CDR1 and CDR2: MGHRA, YSYEKL. CDR3 sequence reads: CASSLRTGAMNTEAFF. Written as DNA, the CDR3 is TGCGCCAGCAGCCTTCGGACAGGGGCGATGAACACTGAAGCTTTCTTT.

The V and J genes are TRBV2 and TRBJ1-5, with no clear D. The CDR3 covers 13 residues. Germline V lookup: CDR1 SNHLY, CDR2 FYNNEI. The ends were cut back, 4 bases at V and 4 bases at J, with 8 bases in the middle. The CDR3 DNA is TGTGCCAGCAGTGGGCAGAATAATCAGCCCCAGCATTTT. Amino acid sequence: CASSGQNNQPQHF.

The chain recombines TRBV27 with TRBJ1-1; D not resolved. V lost 10 bases to trimming and J lost 5 bases, with 17 bases between them. There are 13 residues in the CDR3. CDR1 and CDR2 from the germline V gene are MNHEY and SMNVEV (reference sequence). The CDR3, as DNA: TGTGCCACCAGGTTGGGCAGAGTGACTGAAGCTTTCTTT. This sequence encodes CATRLGRVTEAFF.

The chain combines TRBV18 with TRBJ1-2; 7 nucleotides line up with TRBD1. In germline, CDR1 is KGHSH, CDR2 LQKENI. CDR3 length: 18 amino acids. With 2 bases clipped from V and 4 bases from J, the junction kept 16 bases outside the gene matches. The CDR3 spells CASSPFLGQDSARYGYTF. CDR3 nucleotide sequence: TGTGCCAGCTCACCATTTCTCGGACAGGATAGCGCCCGCTATGGCTACACCTTC.

The J gene is TRBJ1-2, the V gene TRBV20-1; D gene uncertain. The CDR3 loop spans 11 amino acids. Looked up from germline, CDR1 is DFQATT and CDR2 is SNEGSKA (reference sequence). The V end was cut by 6 bases, the J end by 5 bases, with 10 bases between. CDR3 bases: TGCAGTGCCCAACTAGTTTATGGCTACACCTTC. Protein product: CSAQLVYGYTF.

The CDR3 loop reads CSVERTNTDTQYF. As DNA, the CDR3 is TGCAGCGTTGAAAGGACTAACACAGATACGCAGTATTTT. V is TRBV29-1 and J is TRBJ2-3, with D possibly being TRBD2 (6 bases). Deletions cut 2 bases from V and 2 bases from J, with 8 bases between. Germline loops: CDR1 SQVTM, CDR2 ANQGSEA. CDR3 length equals 13 residues.

The rearrangement joins TRBV28 to TRBJ2-6; D remains ambiguous. Germline loops: CDR1 MDHEN, CDR2 SYDVKM. This CDR3 is built from 15 residues. The ends were cut back, 3 bases at V and 2 bases at J, with 8 bases in the middle. DNA of the CDR3: TGTGCCAGCAGTTTTCGGGTAGCTGGGGCCAACGTCCTGACTTTC. Protein sequence: CASSFRVAGANVLTF.

V is TRBV7-3 and J is TRBJ2-3, with 7 bases aligning to TRBD2. The CDR3 is 17 residues long. After removal of 2 bases from V and 4 bases from J, the junction contained 12 bases not matched to a gene. Looked up from germline, CDR1 is SGHTA and CDR2 is FQGTGA. The CDR3 loop reads CASSLFGGKRGADTQYF. DNA for the CDR3: TGTGCCAGCAGCTTATTCGGCGGGAAGCGGGGTGCAGATACGCAGTATTTT. Based on the CDR3 plus reference TRBV7-3 and TRBJ2-3, the full variable domain is GAGVSQTPSNKVTEKGKYVELRCDPISGHTALYWYRQSLGQGPEFLIYFQGTGAADDSGLPNDRFFAVRPEGSVSTLKIQRTERGDSAVYLCASSLFGGKRGADTQYFGPGTRLTVL.

The chain recombines TRBV28 with TRBJ2-1, with 9 bases identical to TRBD2. CDR3 length equals 14 residues. Trimming took 3 bases from V and 8 from J; bases not matched to a gene: 5. Germline lookup yields CDR1 MDHEN and CDR2 SYDVKM. The CDR3: CASSLASGIDEQFF. In DNA form, the CDR3 reads TGTGCCAGCAGTTTGGCTAGCGGGATCGATGAGCAGTTCTTC.

The gene calls are TRBV28 and TRBJ1-6, with D uncertain. The CDR3 loop spans 15 amino acids. Trimming shortened V by 6 bases and J by 0 bases, and 9 bases separated the two germline ends. Looked up from germline, CDR1 is MDHEN and CDR2 is SYDVKM. The CDR3 DNA reads as TGTGCCAGCAGAAGCCTTAACTCCTATAATTCACCCCTCCACTTT. Amino acids: CASRSLNSYNSPLHF.

V and J are TRBV5-1 and TRBJ2-5, with TRBD1 identical over 10 bases. Looked up from germline, CDR1 is SGHRS and CDR2 is YFSETQ. This CDR3 spans 15 amino acids. J lost 4 bases, V lost 0 bases, and 3 bases had no gene match. The CDR3 reads CASSLVGTGVETQYF. The CDR3 coding sequence is TGCGCCAGCAGCTTGGTAGGGACAGGGGTAGAGACCCAGTACTTC.

V is TRBV2 and J is TRBJ2-5; D remains unclear. The V end was cut by 6 bases, the J end by 5 bases, with 13 bases between. The CDR3 contains 13 residues. From germline, CDR1 is SNHLY and CDR2 FYNNEI. CDR3 sequence (DNA): TGTGCCAGCAGGGAGCGTCTTAGGGAGACCCAGTACTTC. This translates into CASRERLRETQYF.

The rearrangement links TRBV11-2 to TRBJ2-2; D is possibly TRBD1 (6 bases). CDR3 length: 14 amino acids. Germline V gives CDR1 SGHAT, CDR2 FQNNGV. Trimming pared 1 base from V and 6 bases from J, leaving 9 bases between. CDR3 residues: CASSLVRTAGELFF. The CDR3 region has the DNA TGTGCCAGCAGCTTAGTGCGGACAGCCGGGGAGCTGTTTTTT.

The chain recombines TRBV15 with TRBJ1-1; TRBD1 matches at 7 bases. V shed 1 base, J shed 7 bases, and the junction held 9 bases outside the gene matches. Germline V lookup: CDR1 LNHNV, CDR2 YYDKDF (reference sequence). This CDR3 has 15 amino acids. The CDR3, as DNA: TGTGCCACCAGCAGAGTCAACCTCCGGGACAGTGAAGCTTTCTTT. This translates into CATSRVNLRDSEAFF.

The chain joins TRBV7-9 to TRBJ1-1; D is ambiguous. Trimming shortened V by 1 base and J by 0 bases, and 6 bases separated the two germline ends. The germline V gene encodes CDR1 SEHNR and CDR2 FQNEAQ (reference sequence). The CDR3 runs to 14 residues. The CDR3 loop reads CASSLGGLNTEAFF. Written as DNA, the CDR3 is TGTGCCAGCAGCTTAGGAGGGCTGAACACTGAAGCTTTCTTT.

DNA for the CDR3: TGCGCCAGCAGCCAGCAAACAGGGTGGGGGGAGACCCAGTACTTC. Protein product: CASSQQTGWGETQYF. V and J are TRBV4-3 and TRBJ2-5; D possibly corresponds to TRBD1 (6 bases). Germline V lookup: CDR1 LGHNA, CDR2 YSLEER. The CDR3 is made up of 15 amino acids. Trimming pared 3 bases from V and 5 bases from J, leaving 16 bases between.

The V gene is TRBV7-9, the J gene TRBJ1-1; 10 positions match TRBD1. V was pared by 3 bases and J by 0 bases, with 1 base of the junction left unmatched. CDR1 is SEHNR and CDR2 is FQNEAQ in the germline V gene (reference sequence). CDR3 length equals 15 residues. CDR3 loop: CASSLGQGMNTEAFF. CDR3 nucleotide sequence: TGTGCCAGCAGCTTGGGACAGGGGATGAACACTGAAGCTTTCTTT. Filled out from reference TRBV7-9 and TRBJ1-1, the complete variable domain reads DTGVSQNPRHKITKRGQNVTFRCDPISEHNRLYWYRQTLGQGPEFLTYFQNEAQLEKSRLLSDRFSAERPKGSFSTLEIQRTEQGDSAMYLCASSLGQGMNTEAFFGQGTRLTVV.

The chain has TRBV10-3 and TRBJ1-2, with TRBD1 as a possible D gene (5 bases). Between the trimmed V and J ends, which lost 5 bases and 8 bases, there was a span of 33 bases. Germline loops: CDR1 ENHRY, CDR2 SYGVKD. This CDR3 contains 19 residues. The CDR3: CAISSREAKMAGYWDGYTF. The CDR3 DNA is TGTGCCATCAGTTCAAGGGAGGCGAAGATGGCAGGGTATTGGGACGGCTACACCTTC.

CDR3 coding DNA: TGTGCCAGCAGCTTGCGGGTAGAAGGGCCTCAGTATTTT. It encodes CASSLRVEGPQYF. The chain links TRBV7-3 to TRBJ2-3; D perhaps matches TRBD2 (5 bases). The germline CDR1 and CDR2 sequences are SGHTA and FQGTGA. V lost 3 bases and J 12 bases, leaving 16 bases between the germline ends. The CDR3 spans 13 residues.

The chain recombines TRBV5-6 with TRBJ1-5; no firm D call. V was shortened by 1 base and J by 0 bases, with 5 bases between the two germline ends. This CDR3 has 14 amino acids. Looked up from germline, CDR1 is SGHDT and CDR2 is YYEEEE. In DNA form, the CDR3 reads TGTGCCAGCAGCTTGCCAGGTAGCAATCAGCCCCAGCATTTT. Amino acids: CASSLPGSNQPQHF.

The table lists this clone with a few counts. The chain carries TRBV7-9 and TRBJ2-2; D might be TRBD2 (6 bases). This CDR3 spans 15 amino acids. CDR1 and CDR2 from the germline V gene are SEHNR and FQNEAQ (reference sequence). The V end lost 5 bases, the J end lost 3 bases, and 13 bases lay between the germline ends. The CDR3 is CASSPVRDYTGELFF. The CDR3, as DNA: TGTGCCAGCAGCCCGGTTAGGGACTACACCGGGGAGCTGTTTTTT. Variable domain in full (rest from reference TRBV7-9 and TRBJ2-2): DTGVSQNPRHKITKRGQNVTFRCDPISEHNRLYWYRQTLGQGPEFLTYFQNEAQLEKSRLLSDRFSAERPKGSFSTLEIQRTEQGDSAMYLCASSPVRDYTGELFFGEGSRLTVL.

This chain uses TRBV7-6 with TRBJ1-1, with a tentative D call TRBD1 (5 bases). V was shortened by 0 bases and J by 1 base, with 6 bases between the two germline ends. Germline CDR1 reads SGHVS; CDR2 reads FNYEAQ. This CDR3 has 14 amino acids. CDR3 residues: CASSLAQGNTEAFF. The CDR3 nucleotides read TGTGCCAGCAGCTTAGCGCAGGGGAACACTGAAGCTTTCTTT. The full variable domain, with the rest looked up from reference TRBV7-6 and TRBJ1-1, is GAGVSQSPRYKVTKRGQDVALRCDPISGHVSLYWYRQALGQGPEFLTYFNYEAQQDKSGLPNDRFSAERPEGSISTLTIQRTEQRDSAMYRCASSLAQGNTEAFFGQGTRLTVV.